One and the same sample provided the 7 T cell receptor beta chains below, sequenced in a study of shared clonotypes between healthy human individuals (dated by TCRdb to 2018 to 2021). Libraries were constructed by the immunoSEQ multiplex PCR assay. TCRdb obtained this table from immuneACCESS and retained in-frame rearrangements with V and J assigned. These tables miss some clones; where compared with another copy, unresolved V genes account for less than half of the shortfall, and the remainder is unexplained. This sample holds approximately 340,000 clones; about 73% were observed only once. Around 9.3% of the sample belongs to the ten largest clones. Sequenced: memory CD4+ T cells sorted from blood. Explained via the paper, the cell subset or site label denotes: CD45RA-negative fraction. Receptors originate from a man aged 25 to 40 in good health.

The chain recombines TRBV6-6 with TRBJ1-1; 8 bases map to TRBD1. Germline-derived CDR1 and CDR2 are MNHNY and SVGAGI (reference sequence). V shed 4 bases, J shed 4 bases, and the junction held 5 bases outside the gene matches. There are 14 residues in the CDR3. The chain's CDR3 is CASSFRTGLTEAFF. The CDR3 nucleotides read TGTGCCAGCAGTTTCAGGACAGGGCTCACTGAAGCTTTCTTT.

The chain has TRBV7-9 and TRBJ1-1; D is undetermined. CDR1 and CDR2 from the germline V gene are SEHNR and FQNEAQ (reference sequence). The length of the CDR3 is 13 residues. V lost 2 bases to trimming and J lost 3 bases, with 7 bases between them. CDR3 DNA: TGTGCCAGCAGCTTATTCGGGGACACTGAAGCTTTCTTT. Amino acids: CASSLFGDTEAFF.

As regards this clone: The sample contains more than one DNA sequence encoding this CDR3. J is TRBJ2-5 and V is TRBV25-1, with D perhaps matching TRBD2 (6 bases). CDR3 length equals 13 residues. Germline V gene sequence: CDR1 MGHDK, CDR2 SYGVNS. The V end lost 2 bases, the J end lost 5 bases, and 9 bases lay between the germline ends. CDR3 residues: CASSEPGVETQYF. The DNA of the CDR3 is TGTGCCAGCAGTGAACCGGGAGTGGAGACCCAGTACTTC.

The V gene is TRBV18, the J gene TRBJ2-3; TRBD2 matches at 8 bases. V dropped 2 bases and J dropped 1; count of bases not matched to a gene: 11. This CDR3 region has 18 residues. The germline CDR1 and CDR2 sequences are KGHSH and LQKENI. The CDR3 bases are TGTGCCAGCTCACCAAATCCCGGGACTAGAGTTGGCACAGATACGCAGTATTTT. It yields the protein CASSPNPGTRVGTDTQYF.

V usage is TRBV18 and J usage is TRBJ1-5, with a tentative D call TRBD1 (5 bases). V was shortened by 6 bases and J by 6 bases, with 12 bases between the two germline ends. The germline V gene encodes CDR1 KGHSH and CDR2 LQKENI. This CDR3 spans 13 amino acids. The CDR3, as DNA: TGTGCCAGCTCGAGTGGGGGTATTCAGCCCCAGCATTTT. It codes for CASSSGGIQPQHF.

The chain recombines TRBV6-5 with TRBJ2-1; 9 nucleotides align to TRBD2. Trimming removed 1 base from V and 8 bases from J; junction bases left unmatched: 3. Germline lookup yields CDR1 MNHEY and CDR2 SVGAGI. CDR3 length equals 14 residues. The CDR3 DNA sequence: TGTGCCAGCAGTTACTTTAGCGGGAGTCATGAGCAGTTCTTC. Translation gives CASSYFSGSHEQFF.

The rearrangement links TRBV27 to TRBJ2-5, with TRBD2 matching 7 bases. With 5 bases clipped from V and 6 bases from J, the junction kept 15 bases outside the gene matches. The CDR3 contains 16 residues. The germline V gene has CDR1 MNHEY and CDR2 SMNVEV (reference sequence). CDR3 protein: CASSPNLGLGEKTQYF. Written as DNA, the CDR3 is TGTGCCAGCAGTCCAAACCTTGGACTAGGGGAAAAGACCCAGTACTTC.